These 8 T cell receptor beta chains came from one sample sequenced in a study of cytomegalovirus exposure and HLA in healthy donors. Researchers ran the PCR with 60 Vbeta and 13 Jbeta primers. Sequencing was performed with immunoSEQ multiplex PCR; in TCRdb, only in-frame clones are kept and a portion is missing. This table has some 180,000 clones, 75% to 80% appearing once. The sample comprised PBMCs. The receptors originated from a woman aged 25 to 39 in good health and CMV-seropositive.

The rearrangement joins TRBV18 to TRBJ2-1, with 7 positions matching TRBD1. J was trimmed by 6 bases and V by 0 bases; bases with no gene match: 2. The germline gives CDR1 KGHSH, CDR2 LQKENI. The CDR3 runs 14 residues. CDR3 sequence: CASSPPAGGNEQFF. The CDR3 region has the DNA TGTGCCAGCTCACCACCCGCAGGGGGCAATGAGCAGTTCTTC.

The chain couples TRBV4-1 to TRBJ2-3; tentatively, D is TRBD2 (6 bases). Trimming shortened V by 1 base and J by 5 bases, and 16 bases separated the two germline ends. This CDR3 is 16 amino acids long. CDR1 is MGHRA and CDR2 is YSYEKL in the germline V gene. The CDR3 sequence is CASSQVFREIGDTQYF. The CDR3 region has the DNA TGCGCCAGCAGCCAAGTTTTCCGGGAGATTGGAGATACGCAGTATTTT.

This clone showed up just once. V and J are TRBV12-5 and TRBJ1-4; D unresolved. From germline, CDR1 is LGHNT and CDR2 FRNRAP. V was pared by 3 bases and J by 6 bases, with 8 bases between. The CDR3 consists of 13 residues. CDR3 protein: CASGFTADEKLFF. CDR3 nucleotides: TGTGCTAGTGGTTTTACGGCGGATGAAAAACTGTTTTTT. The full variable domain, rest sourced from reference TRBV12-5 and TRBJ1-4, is DARVTQTPRHKVTEMGQEVTMRCQPILGHNTVFWYRQTMMQGLELLAYFRNRAPLDDSGMPKDRFSAEMPDATLATLKIQPSEPRDSAVYFCASGFTADEKLFFGSGTQLSVL.

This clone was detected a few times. For the CDR3, the DNA is TGTGCCAGCAGTTTAGAGGTACAGCCCCAGCATTTT. As protein: CASSLEVQPQHF. The genes are TRBV28 and TRBJ1-5; no firm D call. This CDR3 spans 12 amino acids. The V end was cut by 2 bases, the J end by 7 bases, with 6 bases between. In germline, CDR1 is MDHEN, CDR2 SYDVKM.

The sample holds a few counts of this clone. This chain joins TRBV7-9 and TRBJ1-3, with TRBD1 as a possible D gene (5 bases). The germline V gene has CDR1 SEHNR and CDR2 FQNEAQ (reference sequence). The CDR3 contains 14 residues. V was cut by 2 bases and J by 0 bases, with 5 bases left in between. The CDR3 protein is CASSLTGSGNTIYF. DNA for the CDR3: TGTGCCAGCAGCTTAACAGGCTCTGGAAACACCATATATTTT.

CDR3 residues: CASSSSLATDTQYF. As DNA, the CDR3 is TGTGCCAGCAGCTCCTCACTAGCGACAGATACGCAGTATTTT. V is TRBV7-2 and J is TRBJ2-3, with 7 bases fitting TRBD2. The length of the CDR3 is 14 residues. Unmatched junction bases numbered 4, after V lost 4 bases and J lost 3 bases. From germline, CDR1 is SGHTA and CDR2 FQGNSA.

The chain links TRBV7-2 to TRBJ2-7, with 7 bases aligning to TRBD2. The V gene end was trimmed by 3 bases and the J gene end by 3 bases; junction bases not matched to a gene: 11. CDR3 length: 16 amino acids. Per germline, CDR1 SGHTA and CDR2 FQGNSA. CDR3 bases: TGTGCCAGCAGCTTCGAACACTCGGGACTAAGCTACGAGCAGTACTTC. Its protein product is CASSFEHSGLSYEQYF.

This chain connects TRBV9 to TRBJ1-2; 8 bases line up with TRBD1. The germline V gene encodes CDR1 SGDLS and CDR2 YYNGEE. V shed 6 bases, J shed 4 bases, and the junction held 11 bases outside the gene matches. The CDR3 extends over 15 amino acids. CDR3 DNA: TGTGCCAGCAACCTAGGACAGGGAATCCCCTATGGCTACACCTTC. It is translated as CASNLGQGIPYGYTF.